The entry below gives a single TCR beta chain sequence along with its context. Its antigen target is currently unknown. Within one base of it there is no much larger clone, and no base qualities were kept. This entry is derived from a study of CD8 T cells in Susac syndrome (dated by TCRdb to about 2019). Describing the broader study: Among the Susac syndrome patients who were sequenced, clinically active disease was present in more than 5 and clinical remission was observed in roughly eight. Susac syndrome patients were therapy-naive, on corticosteroids (some also receiving IVIg), or on IVIg alone at blood withdrawal. Whether CD8+ T cell activation and differentiation in Susac syndrome was antigen driven was tested using repertoire sequencing.

High-throughput TCR beta sequencing profiled peripheral blood CD8+ and CD4+ T cells from healthy donors, Susac syndrome patients and multiple sclerosis patients. The Susac syndrome patients fulfilled recently defined diagnostic criteria for either definite or probable disease. CD8+ TEMRA cells were enriched by FACS, while bulk CD8+ and CD4+ T cells were purified by magnetic negative isolation. Blood was drawn into EDTA tubes, processed within 24 hours, and PBMCs were isolated by density gradient centrifugation. PBMCs intended for TCR sequencing were cryopreserved in liquid nitrogen and were subsequently thawed in a 37 degrees C water bath. Purity of sorted or isolated CD4+, CD8+ and CD8+ TEMRA cells was at least 90%. RNA was extracted with the RNeasy kit and roughly 0.45 to 1 ug was reverse transcribed using random hexamers. The immunoSEQ multiplex PCR assay, covering 54 Vbeta and 13 Jbeta segments, was used to amplify TCR beta CDR3 regions. PCR amplification bias was corrected by using a synthetic template baseline for primer optimization and computational correction. In the paper's pipeline: Reads were annotated to V, D and J genes per IMGT and analyzed with immunoSEQ Analyzer, keeping only productive sequences. To calculate clonality, Shannon entropy was normalized by log2 of the number of productive unique sequences and then subtracted from one. Public and private clones were assessed among the 100 most prevalent clones of each patient and control. Clones were defined as Susac-specific when absent from the healthy and MS cohorts, from over a thousand published viral clones and from other ImmuneACCESS disease sequences. TCRdb passed the public sequencing reads through fastp at Q25 and MiXCR, retaining productive beta sequences. CDR3 protein sequences are deduplicated, and each keeps its most common genes and DNA. The V and J calls, along with clone size, are taken from TCRdb and not from the paper's own processing. For this sample the table gives about 180,000 distinct CDR3 sequences, of which 90% to 95% were detected only once. The ten largest clones take up roughly 0.12% of the sample.

What the study reported, not specific to this receptor: In the CD4+ T cell repertoire of Susac syndrome patients, clonal expansion was not detected. The study acknowledged that relatively few individuals were included in the TCR sequencing and HLA analysis.

The TCR sequence derives from a human donor with Susac syndrome. The sequencing input was CD4+ T cells from PBMCs.

The CDR3 region: CAISVDRVEQYF. The DNA is as follows: TGTGCCATCAGTGTCGACAGGGTTGAGCAGTACTTC. The V gene is TRBV10-3 and the J gene is TRBJ2-7, and 7 junctional nucleotides match TRBD1. Looking up the germline V gene yields CDR1 ENHRY and CDR2 SYGVKD. From cysteine to phenylalanine, the CDR3 is 12 amino acids long. Solely the CDR3 DNA is kept, with 36 bases framed from the first base. Trimming removed 4 bases from V and 7 bases from J; the gene matches leave 4 bases unexplained.